The T cell receptor (beta chain) under discussion was sequenced for a study of blood T cells in healthy people across ages. Study outcomes and limitations: Expanded clonotype shifts may have been confounded, as the donors had an unknown CMV status.

Alongside a J-beta primer mix, a sample-barcoded 5' primer served in a second PCR lasting roughly 7 to 11 cycles. MiXCR, run by TCRdb on the 5' RACE reads, gives a single entry per CDR3 protein. The sample contains 600,000 to 900,000 distinct CDR3 sequences, 20% to 30% of which appear only once. Germline values: CDR1 DFQATT, CDR2 SNEGSKA (reference sequence). This CDR3 spans 15 amino acids. V gave up 6 bases and J gave up 5 bases; unmatched junction bases: 10. Worth noting for this clonotype: The antigen remains unidentified.

The data also belong to a second study, concerning T cells of mothers and their children.

This clonotype was obtained from a boy aged 5-17 years in good health. Source material: blood. The V gene is TRBV20-1, the J gene TRBJ2-5, with 12 bases lining up with TRBD2. CDR3 sequence (DNA): TGCAGTGCCCCGAGAGGACTAGCGGGGTGGGAGACCCAGTACTTC. Protein sequence: CSAPRGLAGWETQYF.